This T cell receptor beta chain was captured by sequencing in a study of T cells in Graves' hyperthyroidism and ophthalmopathy. The patients, who ranged from 18 to 65 in age, presented with newly diagnosed hyperthyroidism lasting under 2 months. General study findings and limits: Clonotypes that were expanded in thyroid above 0.001 mostly appeared in blood too.

The ends lost 5 bases at V and 8 bases at J; junction bases unmatched: 10. The CDR3 is 15 amino acids. The germline gives CDR1 SGDLS, CDR2 YYNGEE. A word on this clonotype: Its cognate antigen is unknown.

RNA transcripts yielded amplified TCR beta CDR3 regions. The HTBI primer set drove a first-round RT-PCR of the TCR CDR3. TCRdb re-called the multiplex PCR reads through MiXCR, storing one row per CDR3 protein. The table includes about 300,000 distinct CDR3 sequences, roughly 15% detected once. The chain links TRBV9 to TRBJ2-1, with TRBD1 matching 10 bases. The sequencing sample was made of blood. This sequence originates from a man aged 25-40 years with Graves' hyperthyroidism. The CDR3 nucleotides read TGTGCCAGCAGTGCCGTGACAGGGGGCTGGGATGAGCAGTTCTTC. This encodes CASSAVTGGWDEQFF.